This T cell receptor beta chain appears in the sequencing data of a study of T cell changes during pregnancy in multiple sclerosis. Concerning this clone itself: The junction shows a germline mismatch at one end, possibly a read error.

The assay was immunoSEQ multiplex PCR, and TCRdb's table has in-frame clones only and misses some. The sample lists tens of thousands of clones, about 89% occurring once. CDR1 is MDHEN, CDR2 SYDVKM, per germline. The CDR3 has 15 amino acids. The input for sequencing was CD4+ T cells from peripheral blood mononuclear cells, taken in the first trimester of pregnancy. The TCR comes from a female donor in good health, enrolled as a control in a pregnancy study. The chain uses TRBV28 and TRBJ2-1; 14 positions match TRBD2. The CDR3 DNA follows: TGTGCCAGCAGTTTTAGTTTGACTAGCGGGGGGGCGGGGGTCTTC. Translating it yields CASSFSLTSGGAGVF. Variable domain in full (rest from reference TRBV28 and TRBJ2-1): DVKVTQSSRYLVKRTGEKVFLECVQDMDHENMFWYRQDPGLGLRLIYFSYDVKMKEKGDIPEGYSVSREKKERFSLILESASTNQTSMYLCASSFSLTSGGAGVFGPGTRLTVL.